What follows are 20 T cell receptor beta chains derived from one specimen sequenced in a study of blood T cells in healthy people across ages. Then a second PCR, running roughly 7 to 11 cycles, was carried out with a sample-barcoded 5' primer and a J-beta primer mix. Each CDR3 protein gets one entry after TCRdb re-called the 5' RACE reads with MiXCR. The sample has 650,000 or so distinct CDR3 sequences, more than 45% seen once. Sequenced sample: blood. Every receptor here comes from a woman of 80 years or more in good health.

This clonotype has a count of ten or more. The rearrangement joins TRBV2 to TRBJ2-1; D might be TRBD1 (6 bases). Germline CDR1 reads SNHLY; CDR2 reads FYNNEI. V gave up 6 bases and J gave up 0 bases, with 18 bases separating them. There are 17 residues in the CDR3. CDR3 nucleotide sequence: TGTGCCAGCAGGGGGAATAACAGGGTTATCTCCTACAATGAGCAGTTCTTC. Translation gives CASRGNNRVISYNEQFF.

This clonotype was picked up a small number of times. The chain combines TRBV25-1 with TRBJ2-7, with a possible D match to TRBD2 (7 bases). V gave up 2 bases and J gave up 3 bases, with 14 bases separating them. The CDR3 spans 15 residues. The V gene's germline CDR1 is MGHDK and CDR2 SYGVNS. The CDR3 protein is CASSEMEGGGYEQYF. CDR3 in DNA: TGTGCCAGCAGTGAAATGGAGGGGGGGGGCTACGAGCAGTACTTC.

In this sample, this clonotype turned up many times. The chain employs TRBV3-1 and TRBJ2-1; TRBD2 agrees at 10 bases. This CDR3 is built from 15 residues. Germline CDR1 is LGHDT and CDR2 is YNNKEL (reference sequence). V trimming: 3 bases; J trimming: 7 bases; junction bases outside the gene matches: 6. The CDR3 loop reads CASSQASGSSNEQFF. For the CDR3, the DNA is TGTGCCAGCAGCCAGGCTAGCGGGAGTTCGAATGAGCAGTTCTTC.

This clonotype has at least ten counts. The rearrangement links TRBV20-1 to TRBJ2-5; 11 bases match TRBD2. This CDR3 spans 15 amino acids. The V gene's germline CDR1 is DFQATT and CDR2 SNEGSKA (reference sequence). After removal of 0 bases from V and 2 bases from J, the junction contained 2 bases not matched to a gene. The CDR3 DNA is TGCAGTGCTAGAGAGGGACTAGCGGTACAAGAGACCCAGTACTTC. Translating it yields CSAREGLAVQETQYF.

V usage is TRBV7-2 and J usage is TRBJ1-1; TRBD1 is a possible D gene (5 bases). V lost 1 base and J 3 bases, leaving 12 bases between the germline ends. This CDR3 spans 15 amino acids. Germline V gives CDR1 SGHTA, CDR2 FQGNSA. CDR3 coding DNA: TGTGCCAGCAGCTTAGTGGGCAGGGTCTACACTGAAGCTTTCTTT. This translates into CASSLVGRVYTEAFF.

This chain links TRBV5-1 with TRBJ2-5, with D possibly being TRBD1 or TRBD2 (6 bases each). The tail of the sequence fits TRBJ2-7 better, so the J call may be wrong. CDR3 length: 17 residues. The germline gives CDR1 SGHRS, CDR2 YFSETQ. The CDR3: CASSLGMGGYFAYEQYF. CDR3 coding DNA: TGCGCCAGCAGCTTGGGTATGGGGGGCTACTTCGCCTACGAGCAGTACTTC.

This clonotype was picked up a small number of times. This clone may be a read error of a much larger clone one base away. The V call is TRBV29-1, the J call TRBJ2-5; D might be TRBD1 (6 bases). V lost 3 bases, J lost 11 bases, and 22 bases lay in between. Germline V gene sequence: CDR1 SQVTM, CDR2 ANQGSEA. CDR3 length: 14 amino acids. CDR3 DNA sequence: TGCAGCGTTGAGACTCCGGGACACCTAAATGAGCAGTACTTC. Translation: CSVETPGHLNEQYF.

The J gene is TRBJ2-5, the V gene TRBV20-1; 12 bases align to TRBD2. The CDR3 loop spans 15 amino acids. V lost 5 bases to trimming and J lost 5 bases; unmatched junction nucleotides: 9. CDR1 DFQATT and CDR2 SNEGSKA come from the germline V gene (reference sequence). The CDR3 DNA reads TGCAGTGCTTCGTACGGACTAGCGGGGATTGAGACCCAGTACTTC. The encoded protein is CSASYGLAGIETQYF.

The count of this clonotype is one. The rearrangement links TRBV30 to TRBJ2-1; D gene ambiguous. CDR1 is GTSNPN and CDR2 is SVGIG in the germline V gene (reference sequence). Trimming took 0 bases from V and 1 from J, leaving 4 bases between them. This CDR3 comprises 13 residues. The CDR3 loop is CAWSVLSYNEQFF. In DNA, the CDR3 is TGTGCCTGGAGTGTACTGTCCTACAATGAGCAGTTCTTC.

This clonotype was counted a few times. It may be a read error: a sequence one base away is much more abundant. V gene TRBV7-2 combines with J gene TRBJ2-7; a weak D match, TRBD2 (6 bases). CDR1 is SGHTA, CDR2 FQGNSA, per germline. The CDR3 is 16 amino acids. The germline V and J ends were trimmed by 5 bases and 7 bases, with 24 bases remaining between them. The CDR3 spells CASSRRESGLYNEQYF. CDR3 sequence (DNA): TGTGCCAGCAGCCGCCGGGAGAGCGGACTATACAATGAGCAGTACTTC.

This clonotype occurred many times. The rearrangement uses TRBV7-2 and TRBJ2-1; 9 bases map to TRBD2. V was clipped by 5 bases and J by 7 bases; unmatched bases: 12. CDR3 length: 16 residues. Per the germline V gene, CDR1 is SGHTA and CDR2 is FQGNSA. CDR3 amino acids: CASSPAVLAGANEQFF. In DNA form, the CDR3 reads TGTGCCAGCAGCCCGGCGGTGTTAGCGGGAGCGAATGAGCAGTTCTTC.

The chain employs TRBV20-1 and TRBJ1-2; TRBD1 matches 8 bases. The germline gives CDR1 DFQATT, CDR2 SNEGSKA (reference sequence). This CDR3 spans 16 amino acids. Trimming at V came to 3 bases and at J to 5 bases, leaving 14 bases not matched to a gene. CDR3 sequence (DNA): TGCAGTGCTAGTGGACAGGGAAAGGGCTTTGGTTATGGCTACACCTTC. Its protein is CSASGQGKGFGYGYTF.

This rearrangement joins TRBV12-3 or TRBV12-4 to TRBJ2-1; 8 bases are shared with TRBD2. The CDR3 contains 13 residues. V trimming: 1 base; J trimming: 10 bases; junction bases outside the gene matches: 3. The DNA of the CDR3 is TGTGCCAGCAGTTTAGATAGCGGGGCCGAGCAGTTCTTC. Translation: CASSLDSGAEQFF.

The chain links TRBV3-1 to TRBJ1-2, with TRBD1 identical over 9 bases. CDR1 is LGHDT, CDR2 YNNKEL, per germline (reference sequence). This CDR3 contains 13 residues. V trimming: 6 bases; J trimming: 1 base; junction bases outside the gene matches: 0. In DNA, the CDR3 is TGTGCCAGCAGGGACAGGGGTAACTATGGCTACACCTTC. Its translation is CASRDRGNYGYTF.

The CDR3 is CASSPGQTKNIQYF. DNA of the CDR3: TGTGCCAGCAGTCCAGGACAGACAAAAAACATTCAGTACTTC. V gene TRBV6-2 or TRBV6-3 combines with J gene TRBJ2-4, with a weak D call TRBD1 (6 bases). The CDR3 extends over 14 amino acids. CDR1 MNHEY and CDR2 SVGEGT come from the germline V gene. V was pared by 5 bases and J by 4 bases, with 12 bases between.

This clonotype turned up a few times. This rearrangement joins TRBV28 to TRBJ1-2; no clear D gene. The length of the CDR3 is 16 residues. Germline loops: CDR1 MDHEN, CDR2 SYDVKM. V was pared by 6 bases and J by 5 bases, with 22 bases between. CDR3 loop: CASSRVRTAGRYGYTF. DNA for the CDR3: TGTGCCAGCAGCCGCGTCCGGACGGCGGGGAGGTATGGCTACACCTTC.

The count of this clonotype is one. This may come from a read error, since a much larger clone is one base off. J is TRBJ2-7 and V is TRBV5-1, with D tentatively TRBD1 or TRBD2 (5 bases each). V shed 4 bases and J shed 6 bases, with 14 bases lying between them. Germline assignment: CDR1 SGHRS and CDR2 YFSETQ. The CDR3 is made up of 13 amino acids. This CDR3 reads CASSQKDGTEQYF. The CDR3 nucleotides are TGCGCCAGCAGCCAGAAAGACGGGACCGAGCAGTACTTC.

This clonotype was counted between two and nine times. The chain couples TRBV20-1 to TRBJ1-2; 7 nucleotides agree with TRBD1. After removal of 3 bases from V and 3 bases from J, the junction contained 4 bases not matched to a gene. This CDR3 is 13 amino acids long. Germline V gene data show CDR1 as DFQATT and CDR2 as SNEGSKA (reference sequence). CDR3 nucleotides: TGCAGTGCTAGGAGGGACAGATACTATGGCTACACCTTC. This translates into CSARRDRYYGYTF.

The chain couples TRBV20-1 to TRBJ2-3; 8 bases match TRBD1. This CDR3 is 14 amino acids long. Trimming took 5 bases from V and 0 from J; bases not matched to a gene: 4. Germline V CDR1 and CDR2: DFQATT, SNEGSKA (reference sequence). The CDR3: CSAPGTGSTDTQYF. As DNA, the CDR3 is TGCAGTGCTCCCGGGACAGGAAGCACAGATACGCAGTATTTT.

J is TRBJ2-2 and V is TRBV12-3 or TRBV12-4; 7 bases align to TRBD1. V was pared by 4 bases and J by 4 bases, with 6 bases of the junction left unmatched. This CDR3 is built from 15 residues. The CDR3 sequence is CASSWGQTRTGELFF. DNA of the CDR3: TGTGCCAGCAGTTGGGGACAGACTCGCACCGGGGAGCTGTTTTTT.